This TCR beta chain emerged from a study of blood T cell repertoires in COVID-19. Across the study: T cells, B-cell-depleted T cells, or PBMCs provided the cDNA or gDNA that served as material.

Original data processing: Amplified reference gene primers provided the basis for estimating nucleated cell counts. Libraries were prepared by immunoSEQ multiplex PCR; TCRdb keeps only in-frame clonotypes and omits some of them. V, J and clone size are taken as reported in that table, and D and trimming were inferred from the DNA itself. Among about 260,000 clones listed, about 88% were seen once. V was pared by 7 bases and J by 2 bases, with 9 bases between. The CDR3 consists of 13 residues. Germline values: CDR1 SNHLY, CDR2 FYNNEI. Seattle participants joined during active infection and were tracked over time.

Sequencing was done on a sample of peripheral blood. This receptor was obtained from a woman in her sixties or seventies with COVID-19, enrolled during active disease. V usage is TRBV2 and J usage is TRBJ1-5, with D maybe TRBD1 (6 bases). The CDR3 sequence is CASTNRGNQPQHF. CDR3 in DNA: TGTGCCAGCACCAACAGGGGCAATCAGCCCCAGCATTTT. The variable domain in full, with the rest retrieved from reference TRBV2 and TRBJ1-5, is EPEVTQTPSHQVTQMGQEVILRCVPISNHLYFYWYRQILGQKVEFLVSFYNNEISEKSEIFDDQFSVERPDGSNFTLKIRSTKLEDSAMYFCASTNRGNQPQHFGDGTRLSIL.